These 27 T cell receptor beta chains share one sample of origin, sequenced in a study of cytomegalovirus exposure and HLA in healthy donors. The PCR was carried out with 60 Vbeta primers and 13 Jbeta primers. The protocol was immunoSEQ multiplex PCR, while the TCRdb copy is restricted to in-frame clones and leaves out a portion. The sample lists 220,000 or so clones, under 85% occurring once. Sequenced input: PBMCs. The receptor source for this set is a man aged 50-59 years in good health and CMV-seronegative.

This clone was seen a few times. The chain uses TRBV27 and TRBJ1-1; 10 nucleotides match TRBD1. The length of the CDR3 is 15 residues. Unmatched junction bases numbered 3, after V lost 0 bases and J lost 5 bases. Germline V gene lookup returns CDR1 MNHEY and CDR2 SMNVEV (reference sequence). In DNA, the CDR3 is TGTGCCAGCAGTTTATCGGGACAGGGGATGACTGAAGCTTTCTTT. This translates into CASSLSGQGMTEAFF.

V is TRBV7-2 and J is TRBJ2-1; 13 bases agree with TRBD2. There are 16 residues in the CDR3. The junction had 4 bases not matched to a gene; V was cut back by 4 bases and J by 4 bases. In germline, CDR1 is SGHTA, CDR2 FQGNSA. CDR3 nucleotides: TGTGCCAGCAGCTCGTCGGGACTAGCGGGGTACAATGAGCAGTTCTTC. Protein sequence: CASSSSGLAGYNEQFF.

CDR3 region: CASSKRHGLAPNEQFF. The CDR3 nucleotides are TGTGCCAGCAGCAAACGACACGGACTAGCTCCAAATGAGCAGTTCTTC. The V call is TRBV9, the J call TRBJ2-1, with 8 bases aligning to TRBD2. This CDR3 has 16 residues. V dropped 4 bases and J dropped 7; count of bases not matched to a gene: 13. CDR1 and CDR2 from the germline V gene are SGDLS and YYNGEE.

The chain uses TRBV7-2 and TRBJ2-3; 7 bases match TRBD2. The V segment lost 5 bases and the J segment 6 bases; nucleotides outside the gene matches: 14. The CDR3 loop spans 16 amino acids. Germline V lookup: CDR1 SGHTA, CDR2 FQGNSA. CDR3: CASSPLGSGKGDTQYF. The CDR3 DNA reads as TGTGCCAGCAGCCCGTTGGGGAGCGGGAAGGGTGATACGCAGTATTTT.

The chain has TRBV19 and TRBJ1-2; TRBD1 aligns across 7 bases. Germline assignment: CDR1 LNHDA and CDR2 SQIVND (reference sequence). CDR3 length: 19 amino acids. V shed 4 bases and J 0 bases; nucleotides not matched to a gene: 17. The DNA of the CDR3 is TGTGCCAGTAGTAAGTGGACAGGACCGAATGCCGAAGCTAACTATGGCTACACCTTC. Encoded protein: CASSKWTGPNAEANYGYTF.

The chain is built from TRBV7-2 and TRBJ2-7; D perhaps matches TRBD1 (5 bases). CDR3 length: 13 amino acids. Trimming took 5 bases from V and 2 from J, leaving 10 bases between them. Germline CDR1 and CDR2: SGHTA and FQGNSA. The CDR3: CASSVQGAYEQYF. CDR3 sequence (DNA): TGTGCCAGCAGCGTCCAGGGTGCCTACGAGCAGTACTTC.

The gene calls are TRBV30 and TRBJ2-7; the D gene is possibly TRBD1 (6 bases). Looked up from germline, CDR1 is GTSNPN and CDR2 is SVGIG (reference sequence). V gave up 3 bases and J gave up 2 bases, with 14 bases separating them. This CDR3 region has 14 residues. Here the CDR3 DNA reads TGTGCCTGGAGGGAATCAGGACAGACCTACGAGCAGTACTTC. This encodes CAWRESGQTYEQYF.

The chain has TRBV19 and TRBJ1-4; TRBD1 aligns across 9 bases. This CDR3 has 12 amino acids. Germline V gene data show CDR1 as LNHDA and CDR2 as SQIVND (reference sequence). V lost 7 bases and J lost 10; bases outside the gene matches: 4. In DNA form, the CDR3 reads TGTGCCAGTACCTTGGACAGGGGAAAACTGTTTTTT. Translated, it gives CASTLDRGKLFF.

The CDR3 sequence: CAWRLGTGINEKLFF. The CDR3 DNA is TGTGCCTGGCGCCTCGGGACAGGGATCAATGAAAAACTGTTTTTT. The chain carries TRBV30 and TRBJ1-4, with 9 bases matching TRBD1. V lost 5 bases and J lost 5; bases outside the gene matches: 9. Germline lookup yields CDR1 GTSNPN and CDR2 SVGIG (reference sequence). CDR3 length: 15 residues.

In DNA form, the CDR3 reads TGCGCCAGCAGCTCGGACAGGGCCACAGATACGCAGTATTTT. Amino acid sequence: CASSSDRATDTQYF. J is TRBJ2-3 and V is TRBV5-1; 8 bases map to TRBD1. Trimming removed 3 bases from V and 2 bases from J; junction bases left unmatched: 2. The V gene's germline CDR1 is SGHRS and CDR2 YFSETQ. The CDR3 length is 14 residues.

V usage is TRBV28 and J usage is TRBJ2-7; 7 bases agree with TRBD2. V trimming: 2 bases; J trimming: 3 bases; junction bases outside the gene matches: 4. The germline V gene has CDR1 MDHEN and CDR2 SYDVKM. CDR3 length: 14 amino acids. The CDR3 loop reads CASSLTGRNYEQYF. DNA for the CDR3: TGTGCCAGCAGTTTAACCGGGAGGAACTACGAGCAGTACTTC.

The chain carries TRBV5-1 and TRBJ2-1; 7 positions match TRBD2. Germline CDR1 SGHRS, CDR2 YFSETQ. V dropped 0 bases and J dropped 14; count of bases not matched to a gene: 5. CDR3 length equals 12 residues. The CDR3 protein is CASSLDGRWEFF. The CDR3 DNA follows: TGCGCCAGCAGCTTGGACGGGAGGTGGGAGTTCTTC.

This clone was picked up one time. Distinct nucleotide sequences in the sample also encode this CDR3. The chain combines TRBV30 with TRBJ2-2, with 9 nucleotides matching TRBD2. The CDR3 totals 14 residues. Germline loops: CDR1 GTSNPN, CDR2 SVGIG (reference sequence). J was trimmed by 5 bases and V by 0 bases; bases with no gene match: 1. The CDR3 DNA follows: TGTGCCTGGAGTGTTCTAGCGGGAACCGGGGAGCTGTTTTTT. Translating it yields CAWSVLAGTGELFF.

The chain employs TRBV7-9 and TRBJ2-7; no firm D call. V lost 1 base and J lost 3, with 7 bases in between. Germline loops: CDR1 SEHNR, CDR2 FQNEAQ (reference sequence). CDR3 length: 13 residues. CDR3: CASSLGANYEQYF. CDR3 nucleotide sequence: TGTGCCAGCAGCTTAGGGGCTAACTACGAGCAGTACTTC.

The chain combines TRBV19 with TRBJ2-7; D gene unclear. Between the trimmed V and J ends, which lost 3 bases and 0 bases, there was a span of 12 bases. This CDR3 region has 15 residues. Germline values: CDR1 LNHDA, CDR2 SQIVND (reference sequence). CDR3 DNA sequence: TGTGCCAGTAGTATCAATGGAGCTAGCTCCTACGAGCAGTACTTC. It codes for CASSINGASSYEQYF.

This clone was seen more than once but under ten times. The chain carries TRBV6-5 and TRBJ1-2, with D hard to call. The V end lost 0 bases, the J end lost 3 bases, and 2 bases lay between the germline ends. This CDR3 is 12 amino acids long. CDR1 is MNHEY, CDR2 SVGAGI, per germline. CDR3 DNA: TGTGCCAGCAGTTACTCCGACTATGGCTACACCTTC. This codes for CASSYSDYGYTF.

This clone was observed a few times. The genes are TRBV15 and TRBJ1-1; no clear D gene. Germline loops: CDR1 LNHNV, CDR2 YYDKDF (reference sequence). V dropped 0 bases and J dropped 1 base, with 9 bases sitting between them. The CDR3 contains 15 residues. In nucleotides, the CDR3 is TGTGCCACCAGCAGAGATCGTGCAGGGAACACTGAAGCTTTCTTT. Protein sequence: CATSRDRAGNTEAFF.

This chain links TRBV29-1 with TRBJ2-5; maybe TRBD2 (7 bases). V gave up 4 bases and J gave up 5 bases, with 14 bases separating them. This CDR3 spans 13 amino acids. Germline V gives CDR1 SQVTM, CDR2 ANQGSEA. CDR3 sequence reads: CSVAEGEGETQYF. In nucleotides, the CDR3 is TGCAGCGTTGCGGAGGGGGAGGGGGAGACCCAGTACTTC.

CDR3 DNA: TGTGCCAGTCGAAGGAGCACTGAAGCTTTCTTT. Its protein is CASRRSTEAFF. The rearrangement uses TRBV6-5 and TRBJ1-1; D is uncertain. Trimming removed 9 bases at V and 4 bases at J, with 9 bases between. Germline CDR1 reads MNHEY; CDR2 reads SVGAGI. CDR3 length: 11 residues.

The chain carries TRBV28 and TRBJ2-7, with 14 positions matching TRBD2. This CDR3 has 15 residues. The germline V gene encodes CDR1 MDHEN and CDR2 SYDVKM. After removal of 4 bases from V and 6 bases from J, the junction contained 5 bases not matched to a gene. The CDR3 reads CASSSPGLAGGEQYF. Here the CDR3 DNA reads TGTGCCAGCAGTTCACCCGGACTAGCGGGAGGCGAGCAGTACTTC.

This clone was detected only a few times. V usage is TRBV30 and J usage is TRBJ1-2; D is unresolved. V lost 8 bases and J lost 4, with 17 bases in between. Germline V gives CDR1 GTSNPN, CDR2 SVGIG (reference sequence). This CDR3 contains 13 residues. The CDR3 coding sequence is TGTGCCCAGATCTCACCGATTCTCTATGGCTACACCTTC. Translating it yields CAQISPILYGYTF. The whole variable domain, filled in from reference TRBV30 and TRBJ1-2, reads SQTIHQWPATLVQPVGSPLSLECTVEGTSNPNLYWYRQAAGRGLQLLFYSVGIGQISSEVPQNLSASRPQDRQFILSSKKLLLSDSGFYLCAQISPILYGYTFGSGTRLTVV.

This chain uses TRBV28 with TRBJ2-3, with a weak D call TRBD1 (6 bases). The germline V gene has CDR1 MDHEN and CDR2 SYDVKM. Trimming removed 2 bases from V and 1 base from J, with 10 bases in between. The CDR3 extends over 15 amino acids. CDR3 in DNA: TGTGCCAGCAGTTTAACAGGGAAGGGCACAGATACGCAGTATTTT. Its translation: CASSLTGKGTDTQYF.

The rearrangement joins TRBV11-2 to TRBJ2-1; TRBD1 agrees at 9 bases. With 1 base clipped from V and 4 bases from J, the junction kept 5 bases outside the gene matches. CDR1 and CDR2 from the germline V gene are SGHAT and FQNNGV. The CDR3 totals 16 residues. CDR3 region: CASSLGWGQGYNEQFF. As DNA, the CDR3 is TGTGCCAGCAGCTTAGGCTGGGGACAGGGATACAATGAGCAGTTCTTC. Full variable domain (remainder filled in from reference TRBV11-2 and TRBJ2-1): EAGVAQSPRYKIIEKRQSVAFWCNPISGHATLYWYQQILGQGPKLLIQFQNNGVVDDSQLPKDRFSAERLKGVDSTLKIQPAKLEDSAVYLCASSLGWGQGYNEQFFGPGTRLTVL.

This chain connects TRBV28 to TRBJ2-7; D is perhaps TRBD2 (5 bases). Germline loops: CDR1 MDHEN, CDR2 SYDVKM. This CDR3 spans 13 amino acids. V lost 5 bases and J lost 3, with 11 bases in between. The CDR3 DNA follows: TGTGCCAGCAGTCCCCCCGGGAACTACGAGCAGTACTTC. Residues: CASSPPGNYEQYF.

This clone has a single count. The genes are TRBV18 and TRBJ2-1, with TRBD2 identical over 9 bases. The CDR3 runs to 17 residues. Trimming at V came to 3 bases and at J to 4 bases, leaving 10 bases not matched to a gene. Germline lookup yields CDR1 KGHSH and CDR2 LQKENI. In DNA, the CDR3 is TGTGCCAGCTCACCTCTCACGACTAGCGGAGGTTACAATGAGCAGTTCTTC. Translation: CASSPLTTSGGYNEQFF. The whole variable domain, filled in from reference TRBV18 and TRBJ2-1, reads NAGVMQNPRHLVRRRGQEARLRCSPMKGHSHVYWYRQLPEEGLKFMVYLQKENIIDESGMPKERFSAEFPKEGPSILRIQQVVRGDSAAYFCASSPLTTSGGYNEQFFGPGTRLTVL.

The V gene is TRBV29-1, the J gene TRBJ1-5, with D uncertain. The V gene's germline CDR1 is SQVTM and CDR2 ANQGSEA. This CDR3 contains 12 residues. V dropped 7 bases and J dropped 2 bases, with 9 bases sitting between them. The CDR3, as DNA: TGCAGCGCTGGTTCAGGCAATCAGCCCCAGCATTTT. It yields the protein CSAGSGNQPQHF. The whole variable domain, remainder taken from reference TRBV29-1 and TRBJ1-5, is SAVISQKPSRDICQRGTSLTIQCQVDSQVTMMFWYRQQPGQSLTLIATANQGSEATYESGFVIDKFPISRPNLTFSTLTVSNMSPEDSSIYLCSAGSGNQPQHFGDGTRLSIL.

J is TRBJ2-3 and V is TRBV30, with D possibly TRBD2 on 6 matching bases. Trimming cost V 4 bases and J 0 bases, with 11 bases left between them. CDR3 length: 14 residues. Germline loops: CDR1 GTSNPN, CDR2 SVGIG (reference sequence). CDR3 sequence: CAWKREISTDTQYF. The CDR3 DNA sequence: TGTGCCTGGAAACGGGAGATAAGCACAGATACGCAGTATTTT.